This passage covers 30 T cell receptor beta chains from one sample sequenced in a study of cytomegalovirus exposure and HLA in healthy donors. Primers for the PCR totalled 60 Vbeta and 13 Jbeta. Sequencing was performed with immunoSEQ multiplex PCR; in TCRdb, only in-frame clones are kept and a portion is missing. Counted here are over 75,000 clones, around 76% occurring once; the ten biggest clones make up approximately 6.4%. The source material was PBMCs. The origin of the receptors is a man aged 40-50 years in good health and CMV-seropositive.

This chain links TRBV4-3 with TRBJ1-2; possible D gene TRBD1, 6 bases. From germline, CDR1 is LGHNA and CDR2 YSLEER. The CDR3 spans 13 residues. Trimming took 2 bases from V and 8 from J, leaving 12 bases between them. CDR3 sequence (DNA): TGCGCCAGCAGCCAACTCCTCCAGGGGGGCTACACCTTC. Translating it yields CASSQLLQGGYTF.

The gene calls are TRBV5-1 and TRBJ2-5; 8 bases fit TRBD2. The CDR3 spans 22 residues. V gave up 1 base and J gave up 5 bases; unmatched junction bases: 28. Germline CDR1 and CDR2: SGHRS and YFSETQ. CDR3 loop: CASSLWPVDHDTGTRGGETQYF. The CDR3, as DNA: TGCGCCAGCAGCTTGTGGCCCGTTGACCATGACACCGGGACTAGAGGAGGTGAGACCCAGTACTTC.

This clone has just one count. V usage is TRBV5-1 and J usage is TRBJ2-5, with 7 bases matching TRBD2. Germline CDR1 is SGHRS and CDR2 is YFSETQ. This CDR3 is 14 amino acids long. The junction had 5 bases not matched to a gene; V was cut back by 1 base and J by 5 bases. This chain's CDR3 is CASSLFGGGETQYF. DNA for the CDR3: TGCGCCAGCAGCTTGTTCGGGGGAGGGGAGACCCAGTACTTC.

The genes are TRBV10-1 and TRBJ1-4; 8 nucleotides align to TRBD1. This CDR3 has 15 amino acids. V dropped 3 bases and J dropped 5; count of bases not matched to a gene: 5. Per germline, CDR1 WNHNN and CDR2 SYGVQD (reference sequence). The CDR3 DNA reads TGCGCCAGCAGTGAAGGGACAGGCGAAAATGAAAAACTGTTTTTT. Amino acids: CASSEGTGENEKLFF.

The genes are TRBV11-2 and TRBJ1-1; TRBD1 might be the D (5 bases). With 5 bases removed from V and 9 bases from J, the gap between germline ends came to 22 bases. Germline V gene data show CDR1 as SGHAT and CDR2 as FQNNGV. This CDR3 has 15 residues. Here the CDR3 reads CASSPMPDWGGKAFF. The CDR3 nucleotides read TGTGCCAGCAGCCCCATGCCCGACTGGGGGGGGAAAGCTTTCTTT. The complete variable domain, with remaining parts taken from reference TRBV11-2 and TRBJ1-1, reads EAGVAQSPRYKIIEKRQSVAFWCNPISGHATLYWYQQILGQGPKLLIQFQNNGVVDDSQLPKDRFSAERLKGVDSTLKIQPAKLEDSAVYLCASSPMPDWGGKAFFGQGTRLTVV.

This clone was counted a few times. V gene TRBV10-3 combines with J gene TRBJ1-1; a possible D gene is TRBD1 (6 bases). The V end lost 4 bases, the J end lost 1 base, and 10 bases lay between the germline ends. This CDR3 is 14 amino acids long. Germline CDR1 ENHRY, CDR2 SYGVKD. The CDR3 spells CAISVDRRNTEAFF. The CDR3 bases are TGTGCCATCAGTGTAGACAGGAGGAACACTGAAGCTTTCTTT.

The chain couples TRBV9 to TRBJ2-3, with D maybe TRBD2 (5 bases). Germline values: CDR1 SGDLS, CDR2 YYNGEE. The V end was cut by 2 bases, the J end by 1 base, with 11 bases between. The CDR3 has 15 residues. The CDR3 bases are TGTGCCAGCAGCGTCAAGGCGGGTGGCACAGATACGCAGTATTTT. Its translation: CASSVKAGGTDTQYF. The full variable domain, rest sourced from reference TRBV9 and TRBJ2-3, is DSGVTQTPKHLITATGQRVTLRCSPRSGDLSVYWYQQSLDQGLQFLIQYYNGEERAKGNILERFSAQQFPDLHSELNLSSLELGDSALYFCASSVKAGGTDTQYFGPGTRLTVL.

The chain links TRBV5-1 to TRBJ2-2; 7 bases are shared with TRBD2. The CDR3 consists of 13 residues. Unmatched junction bases numbered 4, after V lost 5 bases and J lost 6 bases. CDR1 and CDR2 (germline): SGHRS, YFSETQ. CDR3 nucleotides: TGCGCCAGCAGATATGGGGGGGCCGGGGAGCTGTTTTTT. Protein product: CASRYGGAGELFF. The whole variable domain, filled in from reference TRBV5-1 and TRBJ2-2, reads KAGVTQTPRYLIKTRGQQVTLSCSPISGHRSVSWYQQTPGQGLQFLFEYFSETQRNKGNFPGRFSGRQFSNSRSEMNVSTLELGDSALYLCASRYGGAGELFFGEGSRLTVL.

This clone was counted once. V is TRBV7-4 and J is TRBJ2-7; weak D call: TRBD1 (6 bases). V lost 2 bases to trimming and J lost 2 bases, with 16 bases between them. There are 16 residues in the CDR3. In germline, CDR1 is SGHVT, CDR2 SQSDAQ. CDR3 sequence: CASSLPRTVRTYEQYF. The CDR3 DNA sequence: TGTGCCAGCAGCTTACCAAGGACAGTACGAACCTACGAGCAGTACTTC.

The chain employs TRBV21-1 and TRBJ1-1; the table's D call, TRBD1, was not checked against the DNA. TRBV21-1 is recorded as a pseudogene. The CDR3 length is 13 residues. CDR3 sequence (DNA): TGTGCCAGCAGCAAAGCACCGGACAGGAGCGCTTTCTTT. Its translation is CASSKAPDRSAFF.

The V and J genes are TRBV7-3 and TRBJ2-2; D is possibly TRBD2 (6 bases). The CDR3 is 14 amino acids. Per the germline V gene, CDR1 is SGHTA and CDR2 is FQGTGA. Trimming shortened V by 5 bases and J by 6 bases, and 13 bases separated the two germline ends. The CDR3: CASSGGGLAGELFF. CDR3 coding DNA: TGTGCCAGCAGCGGTGGGGGGTTGGCCGGGGAGCTGTTTTTT.

This sequence joins TRBV19 and TRBJ1-5; D remains ambiguous. Germline-derived CDR1 and CDR2 are LNHDA and SQIVND (reference sequence). The V end was cut by 5 bases, the J end by 6 bases, with 8 bases between. The CDR3 totals 12 residues. In nucleotides, the CDR3 is TGTGCCAGTAGTGAAGGAGCTCAGCCCCAGCATTTT. Encoded protein: CASSEGAQPQHF.

The V and J genes are TRBV6-1 and TRBJ1-4; 7 nucleotides match TRBD1. Trimming removed 6 bases from V and 6 bases from J; junction bases left unmatched: 7. CDR1 MNHNS and CDR2 SASEGT come from the germline V gene. There are 14 residues in the CDR3. CDR3 in amino acids: CASRGRTGDEKLFF. CDR3 coding DNA: TGTGCCAGCAGGGGCAGAACAGGGGATGAAAAACTGTTTTTT.

The V gene is TRBV6-1, the J gene TRBJ1-5; D not resolved. The germline V and J ends were trimmed by 0 bases and 9 bases, with 12 bases remaining between them. This CDR3 is 14 amino acids long. Germline values: CDR1 MNHNS, CDR2 SASEGT. The CDR3 bases are TGTGCCAGCAGTGAAGCGAGGGTAGCCGCGCCCCAGCATTTT. Its translation is CASSEARVAAPQHF.

The rearrangement links TRBV5-6 to TRBJ1-5; D is unresolved. CDR3 size: 16 residues. Trimming shortened V by 4 bases and J by 0 bases, and 14 bases separated the two germline ends. Germline V CDR1 and CDR2: SGHDT, YYEEEE. The CDR3 DNA reads TGTGCCAGCAGCCTAGGCAGTCACTATAGCAATCAGCCCCAGCATTTT. Translation: CASSLGSHYSNQPQHF.

This clone was observed a handful of times. The chain uses TRBV6-6 and TRBJ1-2; D is uncertain. V dropped 6 bases and J dropped 8 bases, with 16 bases sitting between them. Per germline, CDR1 MNHNY and CDR2 SVGAGI (reference sequence). The CDR3 runs 13 residues. CDR3 coding DNA: TGTGCCAGCAGCCGGGATTTACTATTGGGCTACACCTTC. Translating it yields CASSRDLLLGYTF.

This clone was picked up one time. This chain connects TRBV2 to TRBJ2-7; 13 bases fit TRBD2. The length of the CDR3 is 15 residues. After removal of 7 bases from V and 3 bases from J, the junction contained 6 bases not matched to a gene. CDR1 and CDR2 from the germline V gene are SNHLY and FYNNEI. The CDR3 sequence: CASTGTSGVVYEQYF. CDR3 bases: TGTGCCAGCACCGGGACTAGCGGGGTTGTCTACGAGCAGTACTTC.

In its sample, this clone was seen a few times. V and J are TRBV2 and TRBJ1-2; possible D gene TRBD1, 5 bases. The CDR3 consists of 15 residues. The V end lost 3 bases, the J end lost 2 bases, and 13 bases lay between the germline ends. CDR1 is SNHLY, CDR2 FYNNEI, per germline. The CDR3 protein is CASSEGQGVNYGYTF. Written as DNA, the CDR3 is TGTGCCAGCAGTGAGGGGCAGGGTGTAAACTATGGCTACACCTTC. Drawing the rest from reference TRBV2 and TRBJ1-2, the complete variable domain is EPEVTQTPSHQVTQMGQEVILRCVPISNHLYFYWYRQILGQKVEFLVSFYNNEISEKSEIFDDQFSVERPDGSNFTLKIRSTKLEDSAMYFCASSEGQGVNYGYTFGSGTRLTVV.

The V and J genes are TRBV7-9 and TRBJ1-4, with 10 bases that match TRBD1. After removal of 5 bases from V and 4 bases from J, the junction contained 4 bases not matched to a gene. This CDR3 has 15 amino acids. In germline, CDR1 is SEHNR, CDR2 FQNEAQ (reference sequence). CDR3 DNA sequence: TGTGCCAGCAGCGGGGGACAGGGGATTAATGAAAAACTGTTTTTT. Translating it yields CASSGGQGINEKLFF.

The rearrangement uses TRBV6-4 and TRBJ1-6, with D unresolved. Germline CDR1 reads MRHNA; CDR2 reads SNTAGT. The CDR3 runs 15 residues. Trimming removed 8 bases at V and 2 bases at J, with 13 bases between. This CDR3 is CASRRESAYNSPLHF. CDR3 coding DNA: TGTGCCAGCCGGCGGGAATCTGCCTATAATTCACCCCTCCACTTT.

V and J are TRBV5-1 and TRBJ1-2, with D possibly being TRBD1 (6 bases). The length of the CDR3 is 14 residues. V was clipped by 4 bases and J by 8 bases, with 18 bases between them. The germline V gene encodes CDR1 SGHRS and CDR2 YFSETQ. CDR3 sequence (DNA): TGCGCCAGCAGCGCCCGGACAGACGGCGGGGGCTACACCTTC. Translated, it gives CASSARTDGGGYTF.

The V gene is TRBV9, the J gene TRBJ1-1; tentatively, D is TRBD1 (6 bases). The CDR3 is 12 amino acids. Germline-derived CDR1 and CDR2 are SGDLS and YYNGEE. DNA of the CDR3: TGTGGGTCCGGGACATCGAACACTGAAGCTTTCTTT. Encoded protein: CGSGTSNTEAFF.

V is TRBV19 and J is TRBJ1-1, with 7 positions matching TRBD1. After removal of 3 bases from V and 0 bases from J, the junction contained 7 bases not matched to a gene. Per the germline V gene, CDR1 is LNHDA and CDR2 is SQIVND (reference sequence). This CDR3 is built from 16 residues. Written as DNA, the CDR3 is TGTGCCAGTAGTATTCGAGACAGGGCTCTGAACACTGAAGCTTTCTTT. As protein: CASSIRDRALNTEAFF.

The chain combines TRBV19 with TRBJ2-6, with TRBD2 matching over 7 bases. The CDR3 is made up of 16 amino acids. Losses at the gene ends were 5 bases for V and 2 bases for J; bases not matched to a gene: 6. In germline, CDR1 is LNHDA, CDR2 SQIVND (reference sequence). The CDR3 loop reads CASSPSGGAGANVLTF. The CDR3 DNA sequence: TGTGCCAGTAGTCCCTCTGGGGGGGCTGGGGCCAACGTCCTGACTTTC. Filled out from reference TRBV19 and TRBJ2-6, the complete variable domain reads DGGITQSPKYLFRKEGQNVTLSCEQNLNHDAMYWYRQDPGQGLRLIYYSQIVNDFQKGDIAEGYSVSREKKESFPLTVTSAQKNPTAFYLCASSPSGGAGANVLTFGAGSRLTVL.

This rearrangement joins TRBV6-5 to TRBJ2-1; D is possibly TRBD1 (6 bases). Trimming left V 7 bases short and J 12 bases short, with 16 bases between. This CDR3 has 12 amino acids. Germline-derived CDR1 and CDR2 are MNHEY and SVGAGI. The CDR3 region is CASKLQGVGQFF. Here the CDR3 DNA reads TGTGCCAGCAAGCTACAGGGAGTCGGGCAGTTCTTC.

This chain's CDR3 is CASAASGVGEQYF. The CDR3 region has the DNA TGTGCCAGCGCGGCTAGCGGGGTGGGGGAGCAGTACTTC. The chain joins TRBV27 to TRBJ2-7; 9 bases match TRBD2. CDR1 is MNHEY, CDR2 SMNVEV, per germline (reference sequence). J was trimmed by 7 bases and V by 8 bases; bases with no gene match: 9. The CDR3 extends over 13 amino acids.

The chain joins TRBV5-1 to TRBJ2-7; possible D gene TRBD1, 5 bases. The V gene's germline CDR1 is SGHRS and CDR2 YFSETQ. The V end was cut by 5 bases, the J end by 4 bases, with 7 bases between. There are 11 residues in the CDR3. Here the CDR3 DNA reads TGCGCCAGCAGAGGGGATTACGAGCAGTACTTC. This gives the protein CASRGDYEQYF. The variable domain in full, with the rest retrieved from reference TRBV5-1 and TRBJ2-7, is KAGVTQTPRYLIKTRGQQVTLSCSPISGHRSVSWYQQTPGQGLQFLFEYFSETQRNKGNFPGRFSGRQFSNSRSEMNVSTLELGDSALYLCASRGDYEQYFGPGTRLTVT.

The rearrangement joins TRBV29-1 to TRBJ2-3; the match to TRBD1 covers 7 bases. This CDR3 has 14 residues. Germline values: CDR1 SQVTM, CDR2 ANQGSEA. The V gene end was trimmed by 4 bases and the J gene end by 5 bases; junction bases not matched to a gene: 9. The chain's CDR3 is CSVGGEGGRDTQYF. CDR3 coding DNA: TGCAGCGTTGGGGGCGAAGGGGGCCGAGATACGCAGTATTTT.

Written as DNA, the CDR3 is TGTGCCAGCAGCAATTACGGGACAGCCCAGCAGTACTTC. Protein: CASSNYGTAQQYF. This chain uses TRBV7-6 with TRBJ2-7; 7 bases match TRBD1. Germline CDR1 reads SGHVS; CDR2 reads FNYEAQ. Unmatched junction bases numbered 9, after V lost 5 bases and J lost 8 bases. This CDR3 spans 13 amino acids.

The V gene is TRBV9, the J gene TRBJ1-1; no firm D call. Germline V gene sequence: CDR1 SGDLS, CDR2 YYNGEE. CDR3 length: 15 amino acids. The V end lost 0 bases, the J end lost 1 base, and 10 bases lay between the germline ends. The CDR3 loop reads CASSVVSRENTEAFF. The CDR3 DNA reads TGTGCCAGCAGCGTAGTGTCGCGGGAGAACACTGAAGCTTTCTTT. Together with reference TRBV9 and TRBJ1-1, the CDR3 gives the full variable domain: DSGVTQTPKHLITATGQRVTLRCSPRSGDLSVYWYQQSLDQGLQFLIQYYNGEERAKGNILERFSAQQFPDLHSELNLSSLELGDSALYFCASSVVSRENTEAFFGQGTRLTVV.